Listed below are T cell receptor beta chains from one sample, sequenced in a study of CD8+CD57+ T cells in acquired aplastic anemia. TCRdb re-called the reads through MiXCR, storing one row per CDR3 protein. The sample contains some 180,000 distinct CDR3 sequences, 40% to 50% of which appear only once. Sequences were obtained from sorted CD4+, CD8+, or CD8+CD57+ T cells (not recorded which) from PBMCs. The origin of the receptors is a human donor in good health. Each CDR3 is given with its conserved first and last residue. D genes are given only for firm matches. The size field is filled for only some rows; it gives once, few, many or a size class.

size	D	V	J	CDR3	DNA
many	.	TRBV29-1	TRBJ1-3	CSVEAPGNTIYF	TGCAGCGTTGAGGCTCCTGGAAACACCATATATTTT
.	.	TRBV9	TRBJ1-1	CASSRSGTFEAFF	TGTGCCAGCAGCCGTAGCGGGACGTTCGAAGCTTTCTTT
many	.	TRBV5-1	TRBJ2-7	CASSLGSLYEQYF	TGCGCCAGCAGCTTGGGCAGCCTCTACGAGCAGTACTTC
.	.	TRBV19	TRBJ2-7	CASSIWDNDEQYF	TGTGCCAGTAGTATTTGGGACAACGACGAGCAGTACTTC
many	.	TRBV24-1	TRBJ1-1	CATSDRGNTEAFF	TGTGCCACCAGTGATCGGGGTAACACTGAAGCTTTCTTT
many	.	TRBV5-1	TRBJ2-7	CASSLGPSSYEQYF	TGCGCCAGCAGCTTGGGCCCTAGCAGCTACGAGCAGTACTTC
few	.	TRBV6-2/TRBV6-3	TRBJ2-1	CASRQNRANEQFF	TGTGCCAGCAGGCAAAACAGGGCAAATGAGCAGTTCTTC
.	TRBD1	TRBV29-1	TRBJ2-3	CSVTGADTQYF	TGCAGCGTTACAGGGGCAGATACGCAGTATTTT
.	.	TRBV25-1	TRBJ1-4	CASRPVGTAREKLFF	TGTGCCAGCCGTCCTGTCGGGACGGCTAGAGAAAAACTGTTTTTT
few	TRBD1	TRBV28	TRBJ2-7	CASSLIRNRDSYEQYF	TGTGCCAGCAGCCTGATCCGGAACCGGGACAGCTACGAGCAGTACTTC
.	TRBD1	TRBV24-1	TRBJ2-1	CATSDPGQGSYYNEQFF	TGTGCCACCAGTGACCCGGGACAGGGTAGTTACTACAATGAGCAGTTCTTC
.	.	TRBV24-1	TRBJ1-2	CATRGDNYGYTF	TGTGCCACCAGAGGGGATAACTATGGCTACACCTTC
once	.	TRBV28	TRBJ1-5	CASSLSRGTQPQHF	TGTGCCAGCAGTTTATCGCGGGGGACTCAGCCCCAGCATTTT
many	.	TRBV19	TRBJ2-1	CASSIRLEWDNEQFF	TGTGCCAGTAGTATTAGACTAGAATGGGACAATGAGCAGTTCTTC
.	TRBD1	TRBV19	TRBJ1-1	CASTDRPNTEAFF	TGTGCCAGTACGGACAGGCCGAACACTGAAGCTTTCTTT
many	TRBD2	TRBV2	TRBJ2-3	CASSEGTSADTQYF	TGTGCCAGCAGTGAAGGGACTAGCGCAGATACGCAGTATTTT
once	TRBD1	TRBV7-8	TRBJ1-4	CASSGSTGQVDEKLFF	TGTGCCAGCAGCGGGTCGACAGGGCAGGTAGATGAAAAACTGTTTTTT
many	.	TRBV20-1	TRBJ1-1	CSARDHLGLHTEAFF	TGCAGTGCTAGAGATCATTTGGGGTTGCACACTGAAGCTTTCTTT
.	.	TRBV19	TRBJ2-7	CASSYGGSGYEQYF	TGTGCCAGTAGTTACGGGGGCTCCGGCTACGAGCAGTACTTC
many	.	TRBV9	TRBJ1-4	CASSVGSVRTNEKLFF	TGTGCCAGCAGCGTAGGGTCGGTAAGAACTAATGAAAAACTGTTTTTT
many	.	TRBV7-9	TRBJ2-7	CASSLDRAGGEQYF	TGTGCCAGCAGCTTAGACAGGGCAGGCGGCGAGCAGTACTTC
many	.	TRBV19	TRBJ2-1	CASMGQSRNEQFF	TGTGCCAGTATGGGGCAGAGTAGGAATGAGCAGTTCTTC
many	TRBD1	TRBV20-1	TRBJ1-5	CSARNPGQANQPQHF	TGCAGTGCTCGAAACCCTGGACAGGCGAATCAGCCCCAGCATTTT
.	.	TRBV29-1	TRBJ1-5	CSVGDGVLGNQPQHF	TGCAGCGTTGGAGATGGGGTATTGGGCAATCAGCCCCAGCATTTT
.	.	TRBV29-1	TRBJ2-3	CSVGMWGSGTDTQYF	TGCAGCGTTGGGATGTGGGGAAGCGGCACAGATACGCAGTATTTT
many	.	TRBV6-1	TRBJ1-1	CASREAGGTNTEAFF	TGTGCCAGCAGAGAGGCGGGGGGGACGAACACTGAAGCTTTCTTT
.	TRBD1	TRBV29-1	TRBJ2-7	CSVADRGIGEQYF	TGCAGCGTTGCAGACAGGGGAATTGGCGAGCAGTACTTC
few	.	TRBV25-1	TRBJ1-6	CASSGILSPLHF	TGTGCCAGCAGTGGAATTCTTTCACCCCTCCACTTT
.	TRBD1	TRBV19	TRBJ1-3	CASSMRDSSGNTIYF	TGTGCCAGTAGTATGCGGGACAGCTCTGGAAACACCATATATTTT
.	.	TRBV28	TRBJ1-4	CASSLQGSEKLFF	TGTGCCAGCAGTTTACAAGGGTCCGAAAAACTGTTTTTT
few	.	TRBV28	TRBJ1-5	CASSPTGINQPQHF	TGTGCCAGCAGCCCCACAGGGATCAATCAGCCCCAGCATTTT
.	.	TRBV7-6	TRBJ2-5	CASSSSAETQYF	TGTGCCAGCAGCTCTAGTGCAGAGACCCAGTACTTC
.	TRBD1	TRBV11-1	TRBJ1-3	CASSFSAAPTGGFSGNTIYF	TGTGCCAGCAGCTTCTCAGCCGCCCCTACAGGGGGCTTTTCGGGAAACACCATATATTTT
once	TRBD2	TRBV12-3/TRBV12-4	TRBJ2-7	CASSLGGLAGVGQYF	TGTGCCAGCAGTTTAGGGGGACTAGCGGGAGTCGGGCAGTACTTC
.	.	TRBV19	TRBJ2-2	CASSLNRVNTGELFF	TGTGCTAGTAGTCTAAATCGTGTGAACACCGGGGAGCTGTTTTTT
many	.	TRBV2	TRBJ2-7	CASSISGSSYEQYF	TGTGCCAGCAGTATAAGCGGAAGCTCCTACGAGCAGTACTTC
.	.	TRBV19	TRBJ2-2	CASTQAGANTGELFF	TGTGCCAGTACCCAAGCAGGGGCCAACACCGGGGAGCTGTTTTTT
.	.	TRBV15	TRBJ2-1	CATSRVRGVNEQFF	TGTGCCACCAGCAGAGTAAGGGGAGTGAATGAGCAGTTCTTC
.	.	TRBV15	TRBJ2-1	CATSIWVPYNEQFF	TGTGCCACCAGCATCTGGGTCCCCTACAATGAGCAGTTCTTC
.	TRBD2	TRBV5-4	TRBJ2-7	CASSFGTSGSYEQYF	TGTGCCAGCAGCTTTGGGACTAGCGGGAGTTACGAGCAGTACTTC
few	.	TRBV6-1	TRBJ1-2	CASSEALREGSF	TGTGCCAGCAGTGAAGCGCTTCGGGAGGGGAGTTTC
.	TRBD1	TRBV7-8	TRBJ2-1	CASSSDRVNEQFF	TGTGCCAGCAGCTCCGACAGGGTCAATGAGCAGTTCTTC
.	.	TRBV24-1	TRBJ2-2	CATRDPTGELFF	TGTGCCACCAGGGATCCCACCGGGGAGCTGTTTTTT